The 6 T cell receptor beta chains below come from one sample, sequenced in a study of graft-versus-host responses after intestinal transplantation. These receptors have no identified antigens. TCRdb's table, derived via immunoSEQ multiplex PCR, lists solely in-frame clones and lacks some. The table has about 130,000 clones, around nine tenths seen once; the top ten hold approximately 0.2%. The source material was unstimulated CD4+ T cells sorted from spleen or lymph node cells, sampled before intestinal transplant. These receptors were collected from a human donor who received an intestinal transplant.

The chain is built from TRBV18 and TRBJ1-5; D is possibly TRBD1 (6 bases). V lost 5 bases and J lost 5, with 10 bases in between. Per germline, CDR1 KGHSH and CDR2 LQKENI. The CDR3 is 13 amino acids. The CDR3 region has the DNA TGTGCCAGCTCAGAGAACAGGGATCAGCCCCAGCATTTT. Amino acid sequence: CASSENRDQPQHF.

This clone was seen more than once but under ten times. The rearrangement uses TRBV19 and TRBJ1-2; D is possibly TRBD1 (6 bases). In germline, CDR1 is LNHDA, CDR2 SQIVND (reference sequence). The CDR3 consists of 13 residues. V was shortened by 7 bases and J by 5 bases, with 14 bases between the two germline ends. The CDR3 nucleotides read TGTGCCAGTACTCTTGACAGGCGGTATGGCTACACCTTC. This codes for CASTLDRRYGYTF. Drawing the rest from reference TRBV19 and TRBJ1-2, the complete variable domain is DGGITQSPKYLFRKEGQNVTLSCEQNLNHDAMYWYRQDPGQGLRLIYYSQIVNDFQKGDIAEGYSVSREKKESFPLTVTSAQKNPTAFYLCASTLDRRYGYTFGSGTRLTVV.

For the CDR3, the DNA is TGTGCCAGCAGTCAAACAGGGGATAATTCACCCCTCCACTTT. Its protein is CASSQTGDNSPLHF. This sequence joins TRBV5-6 and TRBJ1-6, with 7 bases fitting TRBD1. Germline loops: CDR1 SGHDT, CDR2 YYEEEE. This CDR3 comprises 14 residues. Trimming at V came to 5 bases and at J to 5 bases, leaving 4 bases not matched to a gene.

The chain combines TRBV18 with TRBJ2-5; D call uncertain. The CDR3 spans 11 residues. V was clipped by 5 bases and J by 1 base, with 2 bases between them. The germline V gene encodes CDR1 KGHSH and CDR2 LQKENI. As DNA, the CDR3 is TGTGCCAGCTCATTCCAAGAGACCCAGTACTTC. Its protein is CASSFQETQYF. Full variable domain (remainder filled in from reference TRBV18 and TRBJ2-5): NAGVMQNPRHLVRRRGQEARLRCSPMKGHSHVYWYRQLPEEGLKFMVYLQKENIIDESGMPKERFSAEFPKEGPSILRIQQVVRGDSAAYFCASSFQETQYFGPGTRLLVL.

The V call is TRBV25-1, the J call TRBJ2-7, with TRBD2 matching 13 bases. The CDR3 sequence is 16 residues long. J lost 4 bases, V lost 1 base, and 4 bases had no gene match. Per germline, CDR1 MGHDK and CDR2 SYGVNS. The CDR3 nucleotides read TGTGCCAGCAGTGAATCAGGACTAGCGGGAGAGTACGAGCAGTACTTC. This sequence encodes CASSESGLAGEYEQYF.

This chain uses TRBV2 with TRBJ2-1; D not resolved. The germline V gene has CDR1 SNHLY and CDR2 FYNNEI. This CDR3 is 14 amino acids long. Trimming shortened V by 9 bases and J by 0 bases, and 12 bases separated the two germline ends. The CDR3, as DNA: TGTGCCAGTGCTGGGTCTAGCTCCTACAATGAGCAGTTCTTC. Translated: CASAGSSSYNEQFF. Full variable domain (missing parts from reference TRBV2 and TRBJ2-1): EPEVTQTPSHQVTQMGQEVILRCVPISNHLYFYWYRQILGQKVEFLVSFYNNEISEKSEIFDDQFSVERPDGSNFTLKIRSTKLEDSAMYFCASAGSSSYNEQFFGPGTRLTVL.